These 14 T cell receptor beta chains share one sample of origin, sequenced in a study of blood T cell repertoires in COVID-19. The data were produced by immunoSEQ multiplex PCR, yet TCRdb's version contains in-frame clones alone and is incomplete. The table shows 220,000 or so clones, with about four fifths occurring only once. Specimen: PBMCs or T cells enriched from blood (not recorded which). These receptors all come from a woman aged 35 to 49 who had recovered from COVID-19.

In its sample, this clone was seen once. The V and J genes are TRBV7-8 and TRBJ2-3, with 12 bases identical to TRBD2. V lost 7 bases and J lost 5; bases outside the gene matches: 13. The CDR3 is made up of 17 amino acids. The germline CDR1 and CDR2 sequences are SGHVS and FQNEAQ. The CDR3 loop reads CASTNTSGRPSVDTQYF. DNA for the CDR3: TGTGCCAGCACCAACACTAGCGGGAGGCCGAGTGTAGATACGCAGTATTTT.

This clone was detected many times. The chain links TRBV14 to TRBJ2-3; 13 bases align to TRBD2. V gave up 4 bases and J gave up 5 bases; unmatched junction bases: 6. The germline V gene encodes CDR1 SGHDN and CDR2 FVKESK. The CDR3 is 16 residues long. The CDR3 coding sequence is TGTGCCAGCAGCCTAGGACTAGCGGGAGTTGTAGATACGCAGTATTTT. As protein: CASSLGLAGVVDTQYF.

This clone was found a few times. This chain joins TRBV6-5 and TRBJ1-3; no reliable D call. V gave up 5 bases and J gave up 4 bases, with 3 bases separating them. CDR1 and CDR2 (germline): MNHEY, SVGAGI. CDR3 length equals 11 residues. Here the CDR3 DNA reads TGTGCCAGCAGTACAGGAAACACCATATATTTT. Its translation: CASSTGNTIYF.

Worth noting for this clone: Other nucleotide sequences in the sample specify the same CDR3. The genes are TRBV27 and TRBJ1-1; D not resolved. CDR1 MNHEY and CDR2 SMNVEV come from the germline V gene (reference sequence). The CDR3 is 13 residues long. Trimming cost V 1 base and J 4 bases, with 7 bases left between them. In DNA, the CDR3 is TGTGCCAGCAGTTTATACGGAGGCACTGAAGCTTTCTTT. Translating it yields CASSLYGGTEAFF.

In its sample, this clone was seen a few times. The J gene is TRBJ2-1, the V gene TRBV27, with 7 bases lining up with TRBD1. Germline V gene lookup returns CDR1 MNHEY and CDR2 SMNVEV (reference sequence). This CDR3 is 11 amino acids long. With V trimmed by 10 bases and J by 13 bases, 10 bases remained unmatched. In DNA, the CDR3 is TGTGCCACCCTCTCACAGGGGCGCCAGTTCTTC. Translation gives CATLSQGRQFF.

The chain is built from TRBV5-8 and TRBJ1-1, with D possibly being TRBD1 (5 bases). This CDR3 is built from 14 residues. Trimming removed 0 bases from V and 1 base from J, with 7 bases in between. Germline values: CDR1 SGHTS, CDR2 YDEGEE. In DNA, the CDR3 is TGTGCCAGCAGCTTGGTAACAGGGAACACTGAAGCTTTCTTT. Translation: CASSLVTGNTEAFF.

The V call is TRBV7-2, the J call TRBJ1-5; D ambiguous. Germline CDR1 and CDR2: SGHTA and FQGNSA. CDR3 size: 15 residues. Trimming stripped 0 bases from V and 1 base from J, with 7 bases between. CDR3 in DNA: TGTGCCAGCAGCTTAGCATCAGTCAGCAATCAGCCCCAGCATTTT. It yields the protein CASSLASVSNQPQHF.

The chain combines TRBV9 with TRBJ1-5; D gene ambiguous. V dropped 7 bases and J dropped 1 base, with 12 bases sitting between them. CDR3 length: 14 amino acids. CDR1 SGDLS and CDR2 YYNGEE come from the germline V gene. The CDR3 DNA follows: TGTGCCAGCGCAAGAGGGTCGAGCAATCAGCCCCAGCATTTT. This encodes CASARGSSNQPQHF.

CDR3 coding DNA: TGTGCCAGCAGTTGGGGCGGGACAGAGTACGAGCAGTACTTC. Protein product: CASSWGGTEYEQYF. V gene TRBV6-5 combines with J gene TRBJ2-7; tentatively, D is TRBD1 (7 bases). The V and J ends lost 4 bases and 4 bases respectively, with 14 bases between them. The length of the CDR3 is 14 residues. Germline CDR1 reads MNHEY; CDR2 reads SVGAGI.

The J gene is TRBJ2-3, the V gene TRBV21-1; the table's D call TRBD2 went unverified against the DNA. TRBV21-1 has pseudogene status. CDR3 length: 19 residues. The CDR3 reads CASSKGTPSGRMRSDTQYF. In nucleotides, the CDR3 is TGTGCCAGCAGCAAAGGGACGCCTAGCGGGAGGATGAGGTCAGATACGCAGTATTTT.

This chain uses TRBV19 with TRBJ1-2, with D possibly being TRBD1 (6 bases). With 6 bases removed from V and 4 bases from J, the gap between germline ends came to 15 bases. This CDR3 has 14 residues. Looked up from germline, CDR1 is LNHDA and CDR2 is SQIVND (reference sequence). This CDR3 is CASSLAGASYGYTF. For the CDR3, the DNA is TGTGCCAGTAGCCTCGCAGGGGCCAGCTATGGCTACACCTTC.

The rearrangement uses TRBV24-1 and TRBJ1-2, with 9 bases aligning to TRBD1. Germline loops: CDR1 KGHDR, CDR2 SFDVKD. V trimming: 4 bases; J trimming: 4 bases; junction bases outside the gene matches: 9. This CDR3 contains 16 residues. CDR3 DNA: TGTGCCACCAGTGACTCCTCGACAGGGGGAGTCTATGGCTACACCTTC. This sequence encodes CATSDSSTGGVYGYTF.

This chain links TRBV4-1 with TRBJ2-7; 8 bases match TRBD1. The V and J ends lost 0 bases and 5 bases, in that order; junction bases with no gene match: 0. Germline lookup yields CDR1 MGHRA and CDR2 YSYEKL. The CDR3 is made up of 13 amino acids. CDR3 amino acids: CASSQETGDEQYF. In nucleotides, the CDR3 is TGCGCCAGCAGCCAAGAGACAGGGGACGAGCAGTACTTC.

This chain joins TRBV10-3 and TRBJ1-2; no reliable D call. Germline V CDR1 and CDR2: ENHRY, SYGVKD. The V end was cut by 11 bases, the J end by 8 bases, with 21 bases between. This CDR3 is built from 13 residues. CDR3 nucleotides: TGTGCCGCTCGGGTCGGCAGCCTCGGAGGCTACACCTTC. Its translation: CAARVGSLGGYTF.